Below, 3 T cell receptor beta chains from the same sample are listed, as sequenced in a study of PD-1 blockade in classical Hodgkin lymphoma. Profiled with immunoSEQ multiplex PCR; TCRdb holds only in-frame clones, not every one. This sample carries around 93,000 clones, roughly 78% of them seen once, and the ten largest clones take less than 10%. Noted time point: cycle 4 day 1 (C4D1), after around six weeks of nivolumab. The patients all showed relapse after autologous stem cell transplantation, while their brentuximab vedotin exposure varied. This sample comprised peripheral blood mononuclear cells (PBMCs), obtained before the fourth cycle of nivolumab. These receptors came from a human donor with classical Hodgkin lymphoma.

The chain links TRBV18 to TRBJ1-5; D call uncertain. The V end was cut by 2 bases, the J end by 4 bases, with 9 bases between. The length of the CDR3 is 14 residues. Per the germline V gene, CDR1 is KGHSH and CDR2 is LQKENI. The DNA for the CDR3 is TGTGCCAGCTCACCAGGAGGCGGAAATCAGCCCCAGCATTTT. It yields the protein CASSPGGGNQPQHF.

For the CDR3, the DNA is TGTGCCAGCTCACGGACAGGAGGAGGGGCAGATACGCAGTATTTT. It translates to CASSRTGGGADTQYF. The chain uses TRBV18 and TRBJ2-3; a weak D match, TRBD1 (7 bases). CDR1 and CDR2 (germline): KGHSH, LQKENI. V was shortened by 4 bases and J by 4 bases, with 15 bases between the two germline ends. The CDR3 runs 15 residues. Full variable domain (outside the CDR3, taken from reference TRBV18 and TRBJ2-3): NAGVMQNPRHLVRRRGQEARLRCSPMKGHSHVYWYRQLPEEGLKFMVYLQKENIIDESGMPKERFSAEFPKEGPSILRIQQVVRGDSAAYFCASSRTGGGADTQYFGPGTRLTVL.

This clone is a singleton in its sample. The rearrangement links TRBV5-6 to TRBJ2-1; TRBD1 might be the D (6 bases). CDR1 and CDR2 from the germline V gene are SGHDT and YYEEEE. The germline V and J ends were trimmed by 3 bases and 12 bases, with 10 bases remaining between them. This CDR3 has 11 amino acids. CDR3 coding DNA: TGTGCCAGCAGCTATCAACAGGGGCAGTTCTTC. Its protein is CASSYQQGQFF. The variable domain in full, with the rest retrieved from reference TRBV5-6 and TRBJ2-1, is DAGVTQSPTHLIKTRGQQVTLRCSPKSGHDTVSWYQQALGQGPQFIFQYYEEEERQRGNFPDRFSGHQFPNYSSELNVNALLLGDSALYLCASSYQQGQFFGPGTRLTVL.